This T cell receptor beta chain came from a study of T cell responses to AZD1222 COVID-19 vaccine (dated by TCRdb to the early 2020s). About the full investigation: A total of 230 or so trial participants underwent TCR sequencing, of whom 207 received two doses of AZD1222 and some 25 received two doses of the MenACWY control vaccine. Trial participants were enrolled by age into subgroups of 18-55, 56-69 and 70-plus years, and about 150, 27 and 61 TCR-sequenced participants, respectively, were included in these subgroups. General conclusions and limits of the study: No day 14 peak-response samples were available, so repertoires were characterized only after the peak T cell response. Participants were mostly white British and included more females than males, and it was suggested by the authors that clonal diversity may have been underestimated. In the small 56-69-year group, the increase in depth fell short of significance, most likely because of low power. Conclusions about previously exposed vaccinees are limited, since just five to seven AZD1222 recipients were seropositive for SARS-CoV-2 at baseline. Nearly half of unique spike-specific TCRs reportedly recognized epitopes outside regions mutated in the B.1.351 and B.1.1.7 variants. Spike-specific TCR breadth and depth rose significantly after two AZD1222 doses compared with day 0 and with MenACWY recipients. The whole spike protein was spanned by vaccine-associated CD4 TCRs, and dominant responses were seen in regions 160-218 and 743-854.

The CDR3 regions of human TCRbeta chains were subjected to immunosequencing. In the authors' own workflow: TCRs in the repertoires were compared against a reference library of SARS-CoV-2-specific TCRs that had been generated with the MIRA antigen-specificity platform. Breadth was defined as the fraction of unique TCRs that were SARS-CoV-2-associated. Depth was defined as the fraction of total T cells that were SARS-CoV-2-associated. Using the MIRA data, every spike-specific TCR was mapped to the spike region that the TCR reacted to and assigned to either a CD4 or a CD8 class. Log10-transformed breadth and depth values were compared by one-way ANOVA with Sidak's multiple comparisons tests. TCRdb re-hosts the immuneACCESS table, in-frame sequences only. Its copies lack some clones; in the studies checked, an unresolved V gene accounts for under half of them, and the cause for the rest is not known. Clone size and the V and J calls come from that table; the DNA yielded D and trimming. This sample gives around 120,000 clones in total; approximately 85% of them show up just once. The top ten clones comprise 3% to 4.5% of the sample.

From its cysteine to its phenylalanine, the CDR3 spans 14 amino acids. Solely the CDR3 DNA is kept, with 42 bases framed from the first base. CDR1 and CDR2 (SGHVS, FQNEAQ) derive from the germline V gene. The V end gives up 5 bases and the J end 11 bases, leaving 15 bases in the junction not matched to a gene. As concerns this clone: Its binding antigen is unknown. The record has no base qualities; no much larger clone is one base away.

This specimen's time point label, per the study, means: baseline before first vaccination. What the treatment or condition label conveys for this sample: meningococcal conjugate vaccine given as trial control. Vaccinee samples were obtained from the UK trials COV001 and COV002, which included a single-blind randomized controlled phase 2/3 trial of AZD1222 (ChAdOx1 nCoV-19) in healthy adults. Trial participant PBMC samples were collected at day 0 and day 28 after the second dose for TCRbeta chain sequencing. Rearrangement joined TRBV7-8 to TRBJ2-7; 7 of the junction bases match TRBD2. The sample here was peripheral blood, taken on day 0 of MenACWY control vaccination. The sequence was obtained from an adult in good health. The CDR3 here reads CASSPMASGVVEYF. The nucleotide sequence reads as follows: TGTGCCAGCAGCCCTATGGCCAGCGGGGTGGTGGAGTACTTC.